This T cell receptor beta chain stems from a study of control samples from healthy donors and cancer patients. With 1 base removed from V and 0 bases from J, the gap between germline ends came to 7 bases. Germline CDR1 reads SGHDN; CDR2 reads FVKESK. The CDR3 runs to 16 residues. Regarding this clone: Other DNA sequences of this sample code for an identical CDR3.

Generated by immunoSEQ multiplex PCR, the TCRdb table keeps only in-frame clones and is missing some. The data contain tens of thousands of clones, about 86% of them seen just once; the ten biggest clones take up roughly 1.2%. The receptor comes from a woman in her forties or fifties in good health. The sample taken for sequencing was blood. The genes are TRBV14 and TRBJ2-6; D call uncertain. The CDR3 protein is CASSQGSYSGANVLTF. The CDR3 DNA follows: TGTGCCAGCAGCCAAGGGTCCTACTCTGGGGCCAACGTCCTGACTTTC.